The clone carrying this T cell receptor beta chain showed up many times. What it recognizes is unknown. Germline CDR1 SGHNT, CDR2 YYREEE (reference sequence). V dropped 4 bases and J dropped 5; count of bases not matched to a gene: 4. The CDR3 contains 13 residues. The entry originates in a study of T-cell memory formation after mild COVID-19. As for the study in general: TCR clusters were mostly confined to one donor each.

Overall study results and limits: Among clones contracting day 15 to 85, CD4/CD8 was balanced, whereas later expanders leaned CD4+. Most CD4+ clones that shrank were in CM and EM, while CD8+ ones turned up in EMRA.

5'RACE primed at constant segments yielded TCR alpha and TCR beta cDNA libraries bearing sample barcodes and UMIs. TCRdb redid the calling of the 5' RACE reads with MiXCR, one entry per CDR3 protein. The sample carries about 29,000 distinct CDR3 sequences, around 12% recorded once. Material for sequencing was PBMCs or a T cell subset sorted from them (not recorded which). This receptor was obtained from an adult woman who had mild COVID-19 (a few samples of this study predate the infection). Cell type and time point are not known. V usage is TRBV5-4 and J usage is TRBJ2-7, with 9 bases fitting TRBD2. The CDR3 bases are TGTGCCAGCAGCCTTAGCGGGAGCAACGAGCAGTACTTC. Translation: CASSLSGSNEQYF.